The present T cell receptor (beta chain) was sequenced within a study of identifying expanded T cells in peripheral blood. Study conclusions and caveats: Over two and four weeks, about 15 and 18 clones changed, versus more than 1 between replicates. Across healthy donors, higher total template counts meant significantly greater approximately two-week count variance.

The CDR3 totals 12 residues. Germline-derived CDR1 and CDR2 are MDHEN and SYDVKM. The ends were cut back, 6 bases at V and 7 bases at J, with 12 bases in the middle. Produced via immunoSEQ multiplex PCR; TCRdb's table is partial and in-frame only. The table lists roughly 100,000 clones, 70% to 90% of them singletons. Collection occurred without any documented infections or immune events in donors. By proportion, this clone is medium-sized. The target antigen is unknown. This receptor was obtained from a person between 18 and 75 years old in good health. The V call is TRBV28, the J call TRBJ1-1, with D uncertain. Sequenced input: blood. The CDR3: CASRRRSSEAFF. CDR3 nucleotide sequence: TGTGCCAGCAGACGGCGAAGTAGTGAAGCTTTCTTT. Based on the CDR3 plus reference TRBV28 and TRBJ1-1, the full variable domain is DVKVTQSSRYLVKRTGEKVFLECVQDMDHENMFWYRQDPGLGLRLIYFSYDVKMKEKGDIPEGYSVSREKKERFSLILESASTNQTSMYLCASRRRSSEAFFGQGTRLTVV.